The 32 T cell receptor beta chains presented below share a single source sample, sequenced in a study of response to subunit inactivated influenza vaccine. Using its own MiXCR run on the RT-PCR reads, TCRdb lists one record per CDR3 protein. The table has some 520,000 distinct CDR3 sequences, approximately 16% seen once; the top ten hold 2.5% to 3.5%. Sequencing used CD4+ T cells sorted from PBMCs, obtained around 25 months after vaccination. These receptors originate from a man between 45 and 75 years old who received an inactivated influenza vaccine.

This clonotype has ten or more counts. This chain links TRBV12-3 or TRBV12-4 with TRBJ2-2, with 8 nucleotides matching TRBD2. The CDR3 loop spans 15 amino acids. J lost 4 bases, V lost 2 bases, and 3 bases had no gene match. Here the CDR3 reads CASSLRGGGTGELFF. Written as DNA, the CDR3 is TGTGCCAGCAGTTTACGGGGGGGTGGCACCGGGGAGCTGTTTTTT.

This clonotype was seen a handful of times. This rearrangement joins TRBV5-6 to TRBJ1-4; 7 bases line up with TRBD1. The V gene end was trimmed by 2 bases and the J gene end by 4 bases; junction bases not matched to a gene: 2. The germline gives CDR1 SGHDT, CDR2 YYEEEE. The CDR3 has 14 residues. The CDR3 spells CASSLQGNNEKLFF. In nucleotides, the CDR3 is TGTGCCAGCAGCTTACAGGGGAATAATGAAAAACTGTTTTTT.

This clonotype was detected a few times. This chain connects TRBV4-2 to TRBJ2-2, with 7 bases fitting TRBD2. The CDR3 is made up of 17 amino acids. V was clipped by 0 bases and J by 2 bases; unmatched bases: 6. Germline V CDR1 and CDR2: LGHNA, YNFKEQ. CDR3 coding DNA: TGTGCCAGCAGCCAAGATTGGGGGGGAGCTAACACCGGGGAGCTGTTTTTT. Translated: CASSQDWGGANTGELFF.

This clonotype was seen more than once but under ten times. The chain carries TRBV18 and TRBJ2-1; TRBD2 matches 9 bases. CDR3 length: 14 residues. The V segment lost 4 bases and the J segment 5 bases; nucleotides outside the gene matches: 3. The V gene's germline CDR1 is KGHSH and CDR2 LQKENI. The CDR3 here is CASSLAGVDNEQFF. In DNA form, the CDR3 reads TGTGCCAGCTCACTAGCGGGAGTTGACAATGAGCAGTTCTTC.

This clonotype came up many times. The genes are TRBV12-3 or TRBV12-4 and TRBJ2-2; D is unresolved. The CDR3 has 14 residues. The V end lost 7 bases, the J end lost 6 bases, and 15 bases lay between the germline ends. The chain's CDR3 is CASILQVPPGELFF. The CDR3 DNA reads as TGTGCCAGCATCCTACAAGTGCCCCCCGGGGAGCTGTTTTTT.

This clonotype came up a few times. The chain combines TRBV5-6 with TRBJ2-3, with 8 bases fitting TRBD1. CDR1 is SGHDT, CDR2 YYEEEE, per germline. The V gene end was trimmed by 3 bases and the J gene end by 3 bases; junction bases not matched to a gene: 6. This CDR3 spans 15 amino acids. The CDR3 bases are TGTGCCAGCAGCTATGATCGGACAGGGACAGATACGCAGTATTTT. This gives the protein CASSYDRTGTDTQYF.

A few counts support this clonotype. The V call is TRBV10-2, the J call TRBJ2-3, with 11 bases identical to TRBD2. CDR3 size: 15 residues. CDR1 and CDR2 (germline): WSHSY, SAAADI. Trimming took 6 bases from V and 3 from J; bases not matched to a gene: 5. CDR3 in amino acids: CASRDTSGGTDTQYF. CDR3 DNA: TGCGCCAGCAGAGACACTAGCGGGGGTACAGATACGCAGTATTTT.

The CDR3 DNA reads TGTGCCAGCAGCGGACAGGGTGAAAAACTGTTTTTT. It yields the protein CASSGQGEKLFF. This chain links TRBV6-1 with TRBJ1-4; 8 bases are shared with TRBD1. CDR1 and CDR2 (germline): MNHNS, SASEGT. The CDR3 is made up of 12 amino acids. V dropped 6 bases and J dropped 7; count of bases not matched to a gene: 1.

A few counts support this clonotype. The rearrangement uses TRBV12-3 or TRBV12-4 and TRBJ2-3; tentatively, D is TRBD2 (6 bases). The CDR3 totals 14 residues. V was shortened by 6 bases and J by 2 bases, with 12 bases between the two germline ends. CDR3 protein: CASRFAGTTDTQYF. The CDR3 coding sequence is TGTGCCAGCAGATTTGCGGGGACCACAGATACGCAGTATTTT.

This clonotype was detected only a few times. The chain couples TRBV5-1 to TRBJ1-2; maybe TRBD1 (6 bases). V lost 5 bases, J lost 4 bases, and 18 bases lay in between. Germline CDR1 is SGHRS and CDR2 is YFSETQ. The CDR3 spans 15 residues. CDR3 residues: CASRDQTDRSYGYTF. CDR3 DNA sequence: TGCGCCAGCAGGGATCAGACGGACAGAAGCTATGGCTACACCTTC.

The CDR3 here is CASSGQGVGDTQYF. Written as DNA, the CDR3 is TGCGCCAGCAGCGGACAGGGGGTCGGAGATACGCAGTATTTT. This sequence joins TRBV5-1 and TRBJ2-3; TRBD1 agrees at 10 bases. With V trimmed by 4 bases and J by 5 bases, 4 bases remained unmatched. This CDR3 has 14 residues. Germline V gene sequence: CDR1 SGHRS, CDR2 YFSETQ.

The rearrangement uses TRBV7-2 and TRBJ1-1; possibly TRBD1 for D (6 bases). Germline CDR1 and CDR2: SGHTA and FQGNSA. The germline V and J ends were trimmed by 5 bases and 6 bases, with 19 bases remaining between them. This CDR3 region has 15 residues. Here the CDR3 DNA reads TGTGCCAGCAGCCCAGGACAGTTTTCGATCTCTGAAGCTTTCTTT. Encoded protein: CASSPGQFSISEAFF.

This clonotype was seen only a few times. The CDR3 region is CASSRLGAGGNNEQFF. The CDR3 DNA reads TGCGCCAGCAGCCGTCTAGGCGCGGGAGGAAACAATGAGCAGTTCTTC. This chain joins TRBV5-1 and TRBJ2-1; 8 bases match TRBD2. The trim removed 4 bases at V and 5 bases at J, leaving 11 bases unmatched. The CDR3 extends over 16 amino acids. Germline V lookup: CDR1 SGHRS, CDR2 YFSETQ.

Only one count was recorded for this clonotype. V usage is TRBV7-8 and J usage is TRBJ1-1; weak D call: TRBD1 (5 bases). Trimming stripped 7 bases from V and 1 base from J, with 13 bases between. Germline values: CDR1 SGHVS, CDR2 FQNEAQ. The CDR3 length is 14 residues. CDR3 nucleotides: TGTGCCAGCACCCCCCTTACAGGGAACACTGAAGCTTTCTTT. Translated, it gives CASTPLTGNTEAFF. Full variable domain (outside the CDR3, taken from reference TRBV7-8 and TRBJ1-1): GAGVSQSPRYKVAKRGQDVALRCDPISGHVSLFWYQQALGQGPEFLTYFQNEAQLDKSGLPSDRFFAERPEGSVSTLKIQRTQQEDSAVYLCASTPLTGNTEAFFGQGTRLTVV.

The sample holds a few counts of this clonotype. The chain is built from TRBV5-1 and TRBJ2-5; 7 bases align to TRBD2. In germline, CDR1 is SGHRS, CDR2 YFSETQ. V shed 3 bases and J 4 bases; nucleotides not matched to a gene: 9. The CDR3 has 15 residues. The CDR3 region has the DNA TGCGCCAGCAGCTCGGGGAGGGCCGGGGGAGAGACCCAGTACTTC. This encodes CASSSGRAGGETQYF.

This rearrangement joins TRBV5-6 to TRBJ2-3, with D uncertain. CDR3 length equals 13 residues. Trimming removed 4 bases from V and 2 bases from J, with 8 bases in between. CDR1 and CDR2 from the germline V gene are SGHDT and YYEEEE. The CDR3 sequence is CASSPTITDTQYF. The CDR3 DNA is TGTGCCAGCAGCCCTACTATCACAGATACGCAGTATTTT. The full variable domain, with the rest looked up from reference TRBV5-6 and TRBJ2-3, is DAGVTQSPTHLIKTRGQQVTLRCSPKSGHDTVSWYQQALGQGPQFIFQYYEEEERQRGNFPDRFSGHQFPNYSSELNVNALLLGDSALYLCASSPTITDTQYFGPGTRLTVL.

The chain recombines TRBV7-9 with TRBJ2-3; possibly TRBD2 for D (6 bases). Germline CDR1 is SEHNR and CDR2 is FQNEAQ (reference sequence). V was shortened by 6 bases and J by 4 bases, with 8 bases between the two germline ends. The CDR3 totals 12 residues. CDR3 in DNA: TGTGCCAGCAGTTGGGAGGCAGATACGCAGTATTTT. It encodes CASSWEADTQYF.

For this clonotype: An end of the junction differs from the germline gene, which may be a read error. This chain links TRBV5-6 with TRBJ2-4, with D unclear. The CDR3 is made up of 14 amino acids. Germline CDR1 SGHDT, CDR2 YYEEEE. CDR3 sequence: CASSFLLAKNTQYF. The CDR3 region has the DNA TGTGCCAGCAGCTTCCTATTAGCCAAAAACACTCAGTACTTC.

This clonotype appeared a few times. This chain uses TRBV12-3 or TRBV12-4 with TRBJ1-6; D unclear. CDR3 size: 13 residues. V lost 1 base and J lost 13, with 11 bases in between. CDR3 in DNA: TGTGCCAGCAGTTTAGGACGAGCTTCCCCCCTCCACTTT. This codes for CASSLGRASPLHF.

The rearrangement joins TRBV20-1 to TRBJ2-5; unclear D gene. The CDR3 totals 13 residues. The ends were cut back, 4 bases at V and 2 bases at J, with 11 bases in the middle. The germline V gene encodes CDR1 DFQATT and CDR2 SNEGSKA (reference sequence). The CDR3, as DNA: TGCAGTGCTATCAGCCTAAAGCAAGAGACCCAGTACTTC. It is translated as CSAISLKQETQYF.

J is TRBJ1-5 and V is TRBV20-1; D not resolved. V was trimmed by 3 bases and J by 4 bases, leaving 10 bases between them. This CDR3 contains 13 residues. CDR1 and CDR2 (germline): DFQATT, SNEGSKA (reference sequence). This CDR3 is CSAREALNQPQHF. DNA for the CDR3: TGCAGTGCTAGGGAAGCCCTTAATCAGCCCCAGCATTTT.

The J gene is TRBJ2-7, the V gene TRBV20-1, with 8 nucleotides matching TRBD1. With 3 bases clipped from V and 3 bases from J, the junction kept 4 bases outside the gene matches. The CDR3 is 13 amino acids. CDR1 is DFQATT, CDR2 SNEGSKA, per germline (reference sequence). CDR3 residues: CSASGGQGYEQYF. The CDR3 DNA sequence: TGCAGTGCTAGCGGCGGACAGGGCTACGAGCAGTACTTC.

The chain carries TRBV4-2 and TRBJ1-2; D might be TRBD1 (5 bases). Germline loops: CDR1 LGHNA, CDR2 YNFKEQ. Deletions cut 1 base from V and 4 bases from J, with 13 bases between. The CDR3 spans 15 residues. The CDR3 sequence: CASSQGAETGYGYTF. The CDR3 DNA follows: TGTGCCAGCAGCCAAGGCGCGGAAACAGGCTATGGCTACACCTTC.

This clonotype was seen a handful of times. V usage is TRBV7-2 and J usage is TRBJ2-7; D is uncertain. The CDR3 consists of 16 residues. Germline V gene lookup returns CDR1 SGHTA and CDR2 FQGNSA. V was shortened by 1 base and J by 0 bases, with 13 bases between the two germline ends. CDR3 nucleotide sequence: TGTGCCAGCAGCTTAGACGTGGGCTCCAGCTCCTACGAGCAGTACTTC. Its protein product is CASSLDVGSSSYEQYF.

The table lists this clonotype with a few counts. This CDR3 reads CSARGLAGVKADTQYF. In DNA form, the CDR3 reads TGCAGTGCTAGAGGCCTAGCGGGAGTTAAGGCAGATACGCAGTATTTT. The gene calls are TRBV20-1 and TRBJ2-3, with 10 nucleotides matching TRBD2. This CDR3 has 16 amino acids. CDR1 and CDR2 (germline): DFQATT, SNEGSKA (reference sequence). V was pared by 1 base and J by 4 bases, with 8 bases of the junction left unmatched.

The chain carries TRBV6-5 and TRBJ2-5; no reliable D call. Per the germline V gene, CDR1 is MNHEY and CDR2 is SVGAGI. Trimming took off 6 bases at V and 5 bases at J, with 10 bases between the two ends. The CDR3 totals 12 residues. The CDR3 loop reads CASSHTRETQYF. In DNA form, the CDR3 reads TGTGCCAGCAGCCACACCAGGGAGACCCAGTACTTC.

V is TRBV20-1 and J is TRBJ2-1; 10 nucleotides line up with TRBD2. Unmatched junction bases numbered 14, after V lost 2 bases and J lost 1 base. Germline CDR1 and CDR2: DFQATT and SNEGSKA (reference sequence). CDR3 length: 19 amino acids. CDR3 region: CSARILAGARGGSYNEQFF. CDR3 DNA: TGCAGTGCTAGAATTCTAGCGGGGGCCCGGGGGGGTTCCTACAATGAGCAGTTCTTC.

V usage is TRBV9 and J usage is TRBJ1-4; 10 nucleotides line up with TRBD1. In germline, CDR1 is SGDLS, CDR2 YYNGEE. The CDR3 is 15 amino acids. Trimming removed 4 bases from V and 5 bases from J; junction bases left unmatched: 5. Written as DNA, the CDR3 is TGTGCCAGCAGCTCCTGGACAGGGGGAAATGAAAAACTGTTTTTT. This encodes CASSSWTGGNEKLFF.

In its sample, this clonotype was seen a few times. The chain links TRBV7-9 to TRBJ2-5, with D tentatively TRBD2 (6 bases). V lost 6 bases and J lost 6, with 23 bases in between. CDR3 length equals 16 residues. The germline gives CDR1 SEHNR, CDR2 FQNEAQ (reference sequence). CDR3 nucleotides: TGTGCCAGCAGAAAATGGGGGACTCGAGGGCCCAAGACCCAGTACTTC. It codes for CASRKWGTRGPKTQYF. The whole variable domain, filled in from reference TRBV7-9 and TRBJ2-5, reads DTGVSQNPRHKITKRGQNVTFRCDPISEHNRLYWYRQTLGQGPEFLTYFQNEAQLEKSRLLSDRFSAERPKGSFSTLEIQRTEQGDSAMYLCASRKWGTRGPKTQYFGPGTRLLVL.

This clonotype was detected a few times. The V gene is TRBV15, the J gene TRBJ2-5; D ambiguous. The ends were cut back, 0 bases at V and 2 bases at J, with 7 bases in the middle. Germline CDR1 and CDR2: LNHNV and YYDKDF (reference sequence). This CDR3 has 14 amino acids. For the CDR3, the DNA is TGTGCCACCAGCAGAGATCAGCAACAAGAGACCCAGTACTTC. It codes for CATSRDQQQETQYF.

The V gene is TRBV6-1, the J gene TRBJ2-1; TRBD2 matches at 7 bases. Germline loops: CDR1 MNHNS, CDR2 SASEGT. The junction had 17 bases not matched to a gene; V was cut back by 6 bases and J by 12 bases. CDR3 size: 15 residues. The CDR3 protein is CASRILAGEGRGQFF. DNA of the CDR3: TGTGCCAGCAGGATACTGGCGGGAGAGGGGAGGGGGCAGTTCTTC.

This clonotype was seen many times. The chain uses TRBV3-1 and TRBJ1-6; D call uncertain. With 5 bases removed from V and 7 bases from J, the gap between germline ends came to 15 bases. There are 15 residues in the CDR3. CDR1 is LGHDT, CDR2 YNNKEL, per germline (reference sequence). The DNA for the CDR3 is TGTGCCAGCAGCTCTCCCTTGGGGAGAAATTCACCCCTCCACTTT. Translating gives CASSSPLGRNSPLHF.